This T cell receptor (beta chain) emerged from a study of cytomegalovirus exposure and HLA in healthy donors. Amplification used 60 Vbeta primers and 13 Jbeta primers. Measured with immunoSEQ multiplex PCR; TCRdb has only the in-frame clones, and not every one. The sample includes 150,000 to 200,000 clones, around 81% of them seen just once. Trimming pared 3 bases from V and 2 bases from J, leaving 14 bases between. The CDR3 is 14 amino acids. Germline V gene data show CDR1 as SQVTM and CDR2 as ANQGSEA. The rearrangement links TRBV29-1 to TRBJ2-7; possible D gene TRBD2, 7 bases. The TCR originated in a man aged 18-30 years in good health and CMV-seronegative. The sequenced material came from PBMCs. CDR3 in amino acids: CSVDTGGKPYEQYF. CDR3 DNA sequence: TGCAGCGTTGACACGGGGGGCAAACCCTACGAGCAGTACTTC.